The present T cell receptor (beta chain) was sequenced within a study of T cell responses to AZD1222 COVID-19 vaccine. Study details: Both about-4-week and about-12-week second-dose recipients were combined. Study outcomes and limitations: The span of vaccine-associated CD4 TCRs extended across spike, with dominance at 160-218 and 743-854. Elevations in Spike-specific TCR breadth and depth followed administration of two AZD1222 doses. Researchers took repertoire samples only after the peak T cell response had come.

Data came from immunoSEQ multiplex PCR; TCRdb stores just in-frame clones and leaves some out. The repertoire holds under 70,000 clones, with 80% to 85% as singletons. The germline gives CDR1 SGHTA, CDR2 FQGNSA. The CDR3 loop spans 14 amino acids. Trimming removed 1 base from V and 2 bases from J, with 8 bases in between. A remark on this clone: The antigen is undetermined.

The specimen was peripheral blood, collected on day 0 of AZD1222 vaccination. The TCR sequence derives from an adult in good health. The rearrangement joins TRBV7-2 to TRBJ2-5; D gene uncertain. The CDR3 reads CASSLGSRQETQYF. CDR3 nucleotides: TGTGCCAGCAGCTTAGGGAGTCGGCAAGAGACCCAGTACTTC.